The rows below give T cell receptor beta chains drawn from one sample of a study of control samples from healthy donors and cancer patients. Here immunoSEQ multiplex PCR was the method, and the copy in TCRdb shows in-frame clones only, minus some. The sample consists of around 68,000 clones, over 80% of them appearing once. The sample taken for sequencing was blood. The receptors come from a man in his fifties or sixties in good health. The CDR3 runs from the conserved cysteine through the conserved F or W. The D gene is left open where the match is weak. Clone size is given for some rows only: seen once, a few or many times, or a class if the clone is expanded.

V gene	clone size	D gene	J gene	CDR3 DNA	CDR3 protein
TRBV7-2	.	TRBD2	TRBJ2-3	TGTGCCACCTCTCTAGCGGGAGCGGATACGCAGTATTTT	CATSLAGADTQYF
TRBV15	many	.	TRBJ2-4	TGTGCCACCAGCAGAGATAATGGGGCAGCCAAAAACATTCAGTACTTC	CATSRDNGAAKNIQYF
TRBV10-3	.	.	TRBJ1-1	TGTGCCATCAGTGACTACACGGTCTCGAACACTGAAGCTTTCTTT	CAISDYTVSNTEAFF
TRBV7-8	once	TRBD1	TRBJ1-1	TGTGCCAGCAGCTTAGCGCTGCAGGGGGAAGCTGAAGCTTTCTTT	CASSLALQGEAEAFF
TRBV7-8	many	.	TRBJ1-2	TGTGCCAGCAGCGCAATTGTGAAGGTCCACTATGGCTACACCTTC	CASSAIVKVHYGYTF
TRBV10-3	.	.	TRBJ2-7	TGTGCCATCAGTGAGTCGTTGCTATCAATCGCAAAGGAGCAGTACTTC	CAISESLLSIAKEQYF
TRBV6-6	.	TRBD2	TRBJ2-2	TGTGCCAGCAGCCCGCTTAGAGCGGGGTCCACCGGGGAGCTGTTTTTT	CASSPLRAGSTGELFF
TRBV7-9	.	TRBD2	TRBJ2-3	TGTGCCAGCAGCGGACTAGCTGTAGTTGCGCAGTATTTT	CASSGLAVVAQYF
TRBV5-8	.	TRBD1	TRBJ2-5	TGTGCCAGCAGCTTTGGGACAGGGCGGACTAACCAAGAGACCCAGTACTTC	CASSFGTGRTNQETQYF
TRBV15	.	TRBD2	TRBJ2-1	TGTGCCACCAGCAGAGGGGTATGGGAGGGCTCCTACAATGAGCAGTTCTTC	CATSRGVWEGSYNEQFF
TRBV7-9	few	TRBD1	TRBJ1-4	TGTGCCAGCAGCGACAGGGCGCAAGAAAAACTGTTTTTT	CASSDRAQEKLFF
TRBV7-2	.	.	TRBJ2-7	TGTGCCAGCAGCGCCCGGGCGAACTACGAGCAGTACTTC	CASSARANYEQYF
TRBV5-8	.	TRBD2	TRBJ2-2	TGTGCCAGCAGCCAAGGACTAGCGGGAGACCGCACCGGGGAGCTGTTTTTT	CASSQGLAGDRTGELFF
TRBV29-1	.	.	TRBJ1-5	TGCAGCGTTCGCCCAGGGGTCAATCAGCCCCAGCATTTT	CSVRPGVNQPQHF
TRBV27	.	.	TRBJ2-6	TGTGCCAGTCGGTCGCCGGTCTCTGGGGCCAACGTCCTGACTTTC	CASRSPVSGANVLTF
TRBV29-1	.	.	TRBJ2-1	TGCAGCGTTGAAGCCAGCCTAAACGGGCTTTCTCAGTTCTTC	CSVEASLNGLSQFF
TRBV19	.	TRBD1	TRBJ2-7	TGTGCCAGTAGCCAGGACAGGGGGCCCTACGAGCAGTACTTC	CASSQDRGPYEQYF
TRBV2	.	.	TRBJ1-2	TGTGCCAGCCAAAGACACAGGGCTGGCTACACCTTC	CASQRHRAGYTF
TRBV7-3	.	TRBD1	TRBJ1-2	TGTGCCAGCAGAAAAAGCCGGGACAGAGGGTATGGCTACACCTTC	CASRKSRDRGYGYTF
TRBV4-3	.	TRBD2	TRBJ2-3	TGCGCCAGCAGCCAAGAGTGGTCTGGCGGGAGCCACACAGATACGCAGTATTTT	CASSQEWSGGSHTDTQYF
TRBV5-6	.	.	TRBJ1-2	TGTGCCAGCAGCTTGGGACAGTTAGGACATGGCTACACCTTC	CASSLGQLGHGYTF
TRBV19	once	TRBD2	TRBJ2-2	TGTGCCAGTAGTACTAGGACTAGCGGGAGACCCTCGACGGGGACCGGGGAGCTGTTTTTT	CASSTRTSGRPSTGTGELFF
TRBV18	.	.	TRBJ2-5	TGTGCCAGCTCACCGGGCCAACAAGAGACCCAGTACTTC	CASSPGQQETQYF
TRBV24-1	.	TRBD1	TRBJ1-5	TGTGCCACGGGACAGGGGTCGAGCAATCAGCCCCAGCATTTT	CATGQGSSNQPQHF
TRBV7-9	.	TRBD2	TRBJ2-7	TGTGCCAGCAGCCGAGGCGGGGGACTCGCCTCCTACGAGCAGTACTTC	CASSRGGGLASYEQYF
TRBV21-1	few	.	TRBJ2-7	TGTGCCAGCAGCCCCTGGACAGGGGCCTATAGTGACTTC	CASSPWTGAYSDF
TRBV9	.	.	TRBJ1-4	TGTGCCAGCAGCGCCTTACAGGGCGCTAATGAAAAACTGTTTTTT	CASSALQGANEKLFF
TRBV3-1/TRBV3-2	.	.	TRBJ1-5	TGTGCCAGCAGCCAAGGTGGTTACAATCAGCCCCAGCATTTT	CASSQGGYNQPQHF
TRBV19	.	TRBD1	TRBJ1-6	TGTGCCAGTAGAGCCAGGGGGTCTATGGGTTCACCCCTCCACTTT	CASRARGSMGSPLHF
TRBV15	.	.	TRBJ2-5	TGTGCCACCGCTCCTGCGAACTACCCGGAACGTGAGACCCAGTACTTC	CATAPANYPERETQYF
TRBV28	.	TRBD2	TRBJ2-3	TGTGCCAGCAGTTCGGGACTAGCGGCCACAGATACGCAGTATTTT	CASSSGLAATDTQYF
TRBV6-4	.	.	TRBJ2-1	TGTGCCAGCAGCAGAGAAACCTACAATGAGCAGTTCTTC	CASSRETYNEQFF
TRBV5-1	.	.	TRBJ1-1	TGCGCCAGCACTGATGCCGGGACACAGAACACTGAAGCTTTCTTT	CASTDAGTQNTEAFF
TRBV7-2	.	TRBD1	TRBJ1-2	TGTGCCAGCAGCTCTACAGGGGGCAGCTATGGCTACACCTTC	CASSSTGGSYGYTF
TRBV12-3/TRBV12-4	.	.	TRBJ2-7	TGTGCCAGCAGTTTGGTCAGCTACGAGCAGTACTTC	CASSLVSYEQYF
TRBV3-1/TRBV3-2	.	TRBD2	TRBJ2-5	TGTGCCAGCAGCCAAATGACTAGCGTTTTGGAGACCCAGTACTTC	CASSQMTSVLETQYF
TRBV27	.	.	TRBJ2-2	TGTGCCAGCAGTTTTCGTTCATGGCGGGGGCCACTGAACACCGGGGAGCTGTTTTTT	CASSFRSWRGPLNTGELFF
TRBV7-3	.	TRBD1	TRBJ2-1	TGTGCCAGCAGCTTAACCGACAGGGGTGAGCAGTTCTTC	CASSLTDRGEQFF
TRBV6-5	.	.	TRBJ2-2	TGTGCCAGCAGACGGACAGCGAACACCGGGGAGCTGTTTTTT	CASRRTANTGELFF
TRBV18	.	TRBD1	TRBJ1-3	TGTGCCAGCTCAGCCACCGGGACAGGACCCTCTGGAAACACCATATATTTT	CASSATGTGPSGNTIYF
TRBV28	.	TRBD2	TRBJ2-1	TGTGCCAGCAGTTTATGGAAGACTAGCGGCAATGAGCAGTTCTTC	CASSLWKTSGNEQFF
TRBV6-5	once	.	TRBJ2-2	TGTGCCAGCAGTCCAAGGGTATCCGGGGAGCTGTTTTTT	CASSPRVSGELFF